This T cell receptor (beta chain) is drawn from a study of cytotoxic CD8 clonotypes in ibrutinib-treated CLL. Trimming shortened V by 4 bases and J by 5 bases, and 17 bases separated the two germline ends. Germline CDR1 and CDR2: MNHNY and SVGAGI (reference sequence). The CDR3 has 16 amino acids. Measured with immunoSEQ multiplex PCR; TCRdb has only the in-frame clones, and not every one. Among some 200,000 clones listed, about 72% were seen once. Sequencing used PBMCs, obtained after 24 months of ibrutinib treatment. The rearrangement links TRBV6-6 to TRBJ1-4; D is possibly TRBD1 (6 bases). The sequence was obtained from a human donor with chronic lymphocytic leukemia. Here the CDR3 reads CASSSTKTGVNEKLFF. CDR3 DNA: TGTGCCAGCAGTTCCACTAAGACAGGAGTCAATGAAAAACTGTTTTTT.